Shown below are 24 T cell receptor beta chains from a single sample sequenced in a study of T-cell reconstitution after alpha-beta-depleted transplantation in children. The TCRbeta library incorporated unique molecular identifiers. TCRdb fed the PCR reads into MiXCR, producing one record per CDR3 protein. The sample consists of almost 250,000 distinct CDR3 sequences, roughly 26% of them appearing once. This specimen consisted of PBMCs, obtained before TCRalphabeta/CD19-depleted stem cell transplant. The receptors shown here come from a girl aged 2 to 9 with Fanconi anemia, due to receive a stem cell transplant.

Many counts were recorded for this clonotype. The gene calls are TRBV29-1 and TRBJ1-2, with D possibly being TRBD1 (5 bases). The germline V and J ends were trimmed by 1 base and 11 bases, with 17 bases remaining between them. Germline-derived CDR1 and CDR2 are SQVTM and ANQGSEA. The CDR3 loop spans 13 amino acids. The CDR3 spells CSVEGRESMWYTF. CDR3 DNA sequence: TGCAGCGTTGAAGGCAGGGAATCGATGTGGTACACCTTC.

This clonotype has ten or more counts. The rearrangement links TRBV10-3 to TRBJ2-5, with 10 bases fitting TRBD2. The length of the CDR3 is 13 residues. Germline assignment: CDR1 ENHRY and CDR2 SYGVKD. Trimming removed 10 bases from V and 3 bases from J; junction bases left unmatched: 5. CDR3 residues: CATRLAGKETQYF. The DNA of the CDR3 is TGTGCCACTAGACTAGCGGGTAAAGAGACCCAGTACTTC.

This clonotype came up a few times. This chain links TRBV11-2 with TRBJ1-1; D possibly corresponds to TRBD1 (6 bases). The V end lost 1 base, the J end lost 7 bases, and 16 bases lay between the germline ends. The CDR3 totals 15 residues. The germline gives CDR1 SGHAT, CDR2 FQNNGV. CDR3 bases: TGTGCCAGCAGCTTAGCCGGGGGCAGGGTAAATGAAGCTTTCTTT. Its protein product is CASSLAGGRVNEAFF.

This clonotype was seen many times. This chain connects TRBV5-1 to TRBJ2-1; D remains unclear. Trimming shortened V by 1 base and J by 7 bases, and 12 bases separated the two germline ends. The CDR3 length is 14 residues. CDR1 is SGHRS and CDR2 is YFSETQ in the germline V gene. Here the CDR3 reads CASSLPSYLNEQFF. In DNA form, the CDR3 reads TGCGCCAGCAGCTTGCCCTCCTACCTTAATGAGCAGTTCTTC.

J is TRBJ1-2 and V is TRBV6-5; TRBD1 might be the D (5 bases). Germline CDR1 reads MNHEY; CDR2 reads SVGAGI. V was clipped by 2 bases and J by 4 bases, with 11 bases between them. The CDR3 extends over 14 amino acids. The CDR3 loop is CASSYSDSFYGYTF. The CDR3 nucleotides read TGTGCCAGCAGTTACAGCGACAGCTTCTATGGCTACACCTTC.

CDR3 bases: TGTGCCATCAGTGAGACTAGCGGGAATCGGGGAGAGACCCAGTACTTC. This codes for CAISETSGNRGETQYF. This chain links TRBV10-3 with TRBJ2-5; TRBD2 agrees at 10 bases. The CDR3 covers 16 residues. CDR1 is ENHRY and CDR2 is SYGVKD in the germline V gene. Trimming removed 2 bases from V and 4 bases from J; junction bases left unmatched: 7.

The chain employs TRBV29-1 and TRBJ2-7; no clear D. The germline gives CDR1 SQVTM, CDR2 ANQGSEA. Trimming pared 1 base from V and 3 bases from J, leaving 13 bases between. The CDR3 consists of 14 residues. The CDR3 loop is CSVEAGRDFYEQYF. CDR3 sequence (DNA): TGCAGCGTTGAAGCGGGCAGAGACTTCTACGAGCAGTACTTC.

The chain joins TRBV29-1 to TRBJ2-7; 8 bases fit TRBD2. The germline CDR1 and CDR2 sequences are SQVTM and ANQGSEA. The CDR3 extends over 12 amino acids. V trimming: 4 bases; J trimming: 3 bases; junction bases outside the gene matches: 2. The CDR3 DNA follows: TGCAGCGTTGGGCGGGGGGTCTACGAGCAGTACTTC. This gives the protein CSVGRGVYEQYF.

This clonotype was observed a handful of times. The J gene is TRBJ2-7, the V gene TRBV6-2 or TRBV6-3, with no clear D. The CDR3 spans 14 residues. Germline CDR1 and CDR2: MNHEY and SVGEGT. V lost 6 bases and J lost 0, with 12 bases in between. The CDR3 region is CASSAPDASYEQYF. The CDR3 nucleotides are TGTGCCAGCAGCGCCCCCGACGCCTCCTACGAGCAGTACTTC.

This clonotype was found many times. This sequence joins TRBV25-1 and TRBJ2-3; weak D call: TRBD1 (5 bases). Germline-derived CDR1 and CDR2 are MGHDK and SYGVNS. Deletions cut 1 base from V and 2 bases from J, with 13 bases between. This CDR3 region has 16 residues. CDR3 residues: CASSEWKGVLTDTQYF. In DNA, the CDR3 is TGTGCCAGCAGTGAATGGAAAGGGGTCCTCACAGATACGCAGTATTTT.

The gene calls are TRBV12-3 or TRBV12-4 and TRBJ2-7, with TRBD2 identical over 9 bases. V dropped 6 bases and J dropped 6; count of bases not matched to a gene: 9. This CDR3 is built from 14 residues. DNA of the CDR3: TGTGCCAGCAGCCCCGGACTAGCGCGTTCCGAGCAGTACTTC. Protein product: CASSPGLARSEQYF.

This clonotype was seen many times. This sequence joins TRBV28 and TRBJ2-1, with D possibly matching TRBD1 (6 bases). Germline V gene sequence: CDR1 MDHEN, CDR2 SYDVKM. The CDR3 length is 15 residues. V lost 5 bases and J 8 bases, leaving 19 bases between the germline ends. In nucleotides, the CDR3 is TGTGCCAGCAGTGGGGGCCTAGCACCAGTTGATGAGCAGTTCTTC. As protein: CASSGGLAPVDEQFF.

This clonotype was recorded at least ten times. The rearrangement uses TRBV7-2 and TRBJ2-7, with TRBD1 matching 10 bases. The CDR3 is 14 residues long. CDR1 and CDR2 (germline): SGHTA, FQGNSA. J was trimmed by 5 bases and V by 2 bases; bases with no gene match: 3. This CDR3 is CASSLRTGGNEQYF. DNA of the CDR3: TGTGCCAGCAGCTTAAGGACAGGGGGGAACGAGCAGTACTTC.

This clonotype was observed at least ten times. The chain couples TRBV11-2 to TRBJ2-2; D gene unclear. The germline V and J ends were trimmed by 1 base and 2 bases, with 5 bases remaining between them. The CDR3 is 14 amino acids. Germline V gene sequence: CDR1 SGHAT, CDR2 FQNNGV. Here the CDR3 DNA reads TGTGCCAGCAGCTTAGGACTTAACACCGGGGAGCTGTTTTTT. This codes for CASSLGLNTGELFF.

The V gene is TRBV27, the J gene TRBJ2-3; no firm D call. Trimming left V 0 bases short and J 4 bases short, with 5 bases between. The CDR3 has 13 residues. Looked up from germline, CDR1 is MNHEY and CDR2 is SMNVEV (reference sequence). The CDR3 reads CASSLSFADTQYF. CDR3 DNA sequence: TGTGCCAGCAGTTTATCTTTCGCAGATACGCAGTATTTT.

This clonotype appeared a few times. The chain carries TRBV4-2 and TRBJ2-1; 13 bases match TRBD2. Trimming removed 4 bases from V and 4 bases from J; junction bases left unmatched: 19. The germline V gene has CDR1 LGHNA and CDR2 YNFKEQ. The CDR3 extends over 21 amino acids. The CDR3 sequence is CASSPETGLAGPRPSYNEQFF. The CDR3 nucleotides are TGTGCCAGCAGCCCCGAAACGGGACTAGCGGGACCTCGTCCCTCTTACAATGAGCAGTTCTTC.

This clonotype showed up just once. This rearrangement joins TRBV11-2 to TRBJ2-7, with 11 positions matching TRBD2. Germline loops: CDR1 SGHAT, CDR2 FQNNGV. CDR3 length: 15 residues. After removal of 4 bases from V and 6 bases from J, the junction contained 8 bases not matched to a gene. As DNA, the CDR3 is TGTGCCAGCAGCTATACTAGCGGGAGTGCACTCGAGCAGTACTTC. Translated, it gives CASSYTSGSALEQYF. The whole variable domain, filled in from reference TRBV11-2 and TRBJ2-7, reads EAGVAQSPRYKIIEKRQSVAFWCNPISGHATLYWYQQILGQGPKLLIQFQNNGVVDDSQLPKDRFSAERLKGVDSTLKIQPAKLEDSAVYLCASSYTSGSALEQYFGPGTRLTVT.

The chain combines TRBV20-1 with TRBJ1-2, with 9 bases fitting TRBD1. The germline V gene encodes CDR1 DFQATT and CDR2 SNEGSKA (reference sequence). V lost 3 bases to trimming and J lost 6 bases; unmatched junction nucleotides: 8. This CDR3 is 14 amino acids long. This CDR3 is CSARVGQGKDGYTF. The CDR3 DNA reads TGCAGTGCTAGGGTGGGACAGGGAAAAGATGGCTACACCTTC.

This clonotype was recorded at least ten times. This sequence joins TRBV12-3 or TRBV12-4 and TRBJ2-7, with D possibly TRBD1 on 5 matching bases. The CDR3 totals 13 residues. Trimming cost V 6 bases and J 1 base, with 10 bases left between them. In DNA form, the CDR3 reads TGTGCCAGCAGGTTATCAGGGTCCTACGAGCAGTACTTC. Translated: CASRLSGSYEQYF.

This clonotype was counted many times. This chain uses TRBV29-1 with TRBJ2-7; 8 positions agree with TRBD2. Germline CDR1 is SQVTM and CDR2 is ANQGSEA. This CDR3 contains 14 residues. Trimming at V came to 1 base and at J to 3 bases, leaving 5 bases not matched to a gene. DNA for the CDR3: TGCAGCGTTGAAGGGGGACTAGGGGACTACGAGCAGTACTTC. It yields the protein CSVEGGLGDYEQYF.

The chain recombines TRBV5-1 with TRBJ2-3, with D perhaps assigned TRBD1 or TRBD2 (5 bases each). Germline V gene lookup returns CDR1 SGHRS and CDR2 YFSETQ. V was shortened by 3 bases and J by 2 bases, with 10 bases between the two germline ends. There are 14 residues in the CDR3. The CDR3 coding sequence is TGCGCCAGCAGCTGGGACGGATTCACAGATACGCAGTATTTT. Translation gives CASSWDGFTDTQYF.

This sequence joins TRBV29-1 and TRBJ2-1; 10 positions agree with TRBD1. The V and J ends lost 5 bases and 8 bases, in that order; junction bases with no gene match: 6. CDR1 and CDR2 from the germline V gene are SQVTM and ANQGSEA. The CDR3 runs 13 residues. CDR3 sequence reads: CSVRDRGPHEQFF. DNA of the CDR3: TGCAGCGTTCGGGACAGGGGACCGCATGAGCAGTTCTTC.

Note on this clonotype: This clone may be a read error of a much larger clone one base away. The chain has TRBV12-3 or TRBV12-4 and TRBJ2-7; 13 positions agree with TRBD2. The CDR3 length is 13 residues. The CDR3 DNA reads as TGTGCCAGCAGTTGGACTAGCGGGAGCGAGCATTACTTC. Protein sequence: CASSWTSGSEHYF.

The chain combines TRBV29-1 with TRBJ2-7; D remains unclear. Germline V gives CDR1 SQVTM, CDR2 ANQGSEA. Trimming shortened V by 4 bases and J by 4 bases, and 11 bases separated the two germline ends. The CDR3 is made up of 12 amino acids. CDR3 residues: CSVVTLQYEQYF. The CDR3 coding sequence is TGCAGCGTTGTTACACTGCAGTACGAGCAGTACTTC.